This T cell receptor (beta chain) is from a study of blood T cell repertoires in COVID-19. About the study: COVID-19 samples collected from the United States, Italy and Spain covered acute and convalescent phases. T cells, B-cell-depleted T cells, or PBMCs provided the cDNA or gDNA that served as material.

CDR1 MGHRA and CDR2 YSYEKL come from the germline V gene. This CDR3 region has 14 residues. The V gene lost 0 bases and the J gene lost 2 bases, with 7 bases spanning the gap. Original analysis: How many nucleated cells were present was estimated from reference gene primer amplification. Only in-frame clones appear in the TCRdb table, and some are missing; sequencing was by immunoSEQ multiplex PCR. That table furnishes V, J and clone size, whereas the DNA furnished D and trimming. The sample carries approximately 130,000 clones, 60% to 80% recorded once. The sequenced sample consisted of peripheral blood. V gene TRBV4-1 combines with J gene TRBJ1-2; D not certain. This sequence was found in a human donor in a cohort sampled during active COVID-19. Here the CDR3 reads CASSQDQQNYGYTF. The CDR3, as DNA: TGCGCCAGCAGCCAAGATCAACAGAACTATGGCTACACCTTC.